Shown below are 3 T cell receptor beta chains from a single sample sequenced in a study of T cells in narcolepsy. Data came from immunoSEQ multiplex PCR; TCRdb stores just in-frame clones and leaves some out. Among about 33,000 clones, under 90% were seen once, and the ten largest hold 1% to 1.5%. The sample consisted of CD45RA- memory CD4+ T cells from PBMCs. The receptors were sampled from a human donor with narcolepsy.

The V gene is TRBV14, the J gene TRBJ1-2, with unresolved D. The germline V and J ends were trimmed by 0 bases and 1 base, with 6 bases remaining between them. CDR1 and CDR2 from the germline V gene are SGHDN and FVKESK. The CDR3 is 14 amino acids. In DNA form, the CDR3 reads TGTGCCAGCAGCCAAGAGTACCTTAACTATGGCTACACCTTC. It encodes CASSQEYLNYGYTF.

The CDR3 sequence is CASSLGIQGAEQFF. Here the CDR3 DNA reads TGTGCCAGCAGCCTAGGAATACAGGGAGCTGAGCAGTTCTTC. V and J are TRBV9 and TRBJ2-1, with D possibly being TRBD1 (6 bases). The germline V gene has CDR1 SGDLS and CDR2 YYNGEE. Trimming cost V 4 bases and J 9 bases, with 17 bases left between them. This CDR3 has 14 residues.

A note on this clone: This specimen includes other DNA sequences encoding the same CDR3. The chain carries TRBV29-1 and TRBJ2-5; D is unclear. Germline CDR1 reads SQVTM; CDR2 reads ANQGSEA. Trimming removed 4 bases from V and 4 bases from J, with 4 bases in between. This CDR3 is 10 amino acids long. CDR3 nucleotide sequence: TGCAGCGTTGGTGGAGAGACCCAGTACTTC. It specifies CSVGGETQYF.